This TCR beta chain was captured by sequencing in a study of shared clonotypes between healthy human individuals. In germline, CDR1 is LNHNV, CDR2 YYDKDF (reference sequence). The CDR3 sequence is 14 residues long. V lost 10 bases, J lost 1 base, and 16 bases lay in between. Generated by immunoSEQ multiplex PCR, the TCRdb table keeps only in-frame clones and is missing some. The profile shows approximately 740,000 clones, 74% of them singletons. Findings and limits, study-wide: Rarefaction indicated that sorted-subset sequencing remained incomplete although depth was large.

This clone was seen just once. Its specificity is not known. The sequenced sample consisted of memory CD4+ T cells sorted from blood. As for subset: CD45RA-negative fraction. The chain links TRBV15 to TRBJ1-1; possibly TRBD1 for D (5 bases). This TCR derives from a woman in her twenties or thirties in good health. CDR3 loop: CAISPGGTNTEAFF. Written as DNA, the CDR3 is TGTGCCATATCCCCTGGGGGGACGAACACTGAAGCTTTCTTT.